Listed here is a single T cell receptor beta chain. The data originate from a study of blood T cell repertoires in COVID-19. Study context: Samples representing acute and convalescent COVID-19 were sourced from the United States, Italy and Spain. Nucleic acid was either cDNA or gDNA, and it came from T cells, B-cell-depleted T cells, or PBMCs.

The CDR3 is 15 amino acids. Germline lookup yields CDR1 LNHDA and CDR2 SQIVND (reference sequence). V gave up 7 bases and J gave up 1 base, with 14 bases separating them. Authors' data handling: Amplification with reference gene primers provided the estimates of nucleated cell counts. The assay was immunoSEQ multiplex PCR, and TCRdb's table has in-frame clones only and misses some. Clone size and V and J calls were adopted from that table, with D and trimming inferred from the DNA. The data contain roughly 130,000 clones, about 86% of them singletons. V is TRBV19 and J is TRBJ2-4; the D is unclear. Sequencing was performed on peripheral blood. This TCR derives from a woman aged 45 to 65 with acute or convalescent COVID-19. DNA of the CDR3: TGTGCCAGTACTAACAGTCTCCTGGCCAAAAACATTCAGTACTTC. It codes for CASTNSLLAKNIQYF. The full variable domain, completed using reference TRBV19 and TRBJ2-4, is DGGITQSPKYLFRKEGQNVTLSCEQNLNHDAMYWYRQDPGQGLRLIYYSQIVNDFQKGDIAEGYSVSREKKESFPLTVTSAQKNPTAFYLCASTNSLLAKNIQYFGAGTRLSVL.